This paragraph covers one T cell receptor beta chain sequence. Antigen specificity is unknown. The data originate from a study of CD4 T cells in relation to SARS-CoV-2 and coronaviruses. At the level of the study: TCR beta CDR3s were sequenced after 10-day antigen culture of PBMCs. Notes on the study in general: In roughly 60% of donors, memory CD4+ clonotypes crossrecognized SARS-CoV-2 and at least one common cold coronavirus spike.

Germline assignment: CDR1 SGHRS and CDR2 YFSETQ. The V gene end was trimmed by 4 bases and the J gene end by 6 bases; junction bases not matched to a gene: 8. This CDR3 is built from 14 residues. Some clones are missing from TCRdb's copy, which holds only in-frame ones; the method was immunoSEQ multiplex PCR. The table records roughly 14,000 clones, roughly 71% of them present only once. Before the COVID-19 pandemic, during about 2010-2018, CD4+ T cells were taken from unexposed donors. Isolation of CD4+ T cells took place after approximately 11 days in culture. As cell numbers allowed, unexposed-donor CD4+ T cells faced SARS-CoV-2 S/N and four cold-coronavirus spikes.

The chain couples TRBV5-1 to TRBJ2-3; TRBD1 aligns across 7 bases. The source material was CD4+ T cells from PBMCs, cultured in vitro. The sequence derives from a human donor in good health. This chain's CDR3 is CASSPGTVMDTQYF. In DNA form, the CDR3 reads TGCGCCAGCAGCCCAGGGACAGTAATGGATACGCAGTATTTT. Variable domain in full (rest from reference TRBV5-1 and TRBJ2-3): KAGVTQTPRYLIKTRGQQVTLSCSPISGHRSVSWYQQTPGQGLQFLFEYFSETQRNKGNFPGRFSGRQFSNSRSEMNVSTLELGDSALYLCASSPGTVMDTQYFGPGTRLTVL.